This T cell receptor (beta chain) was recorded in a study of shared clonotypes between healthy human individuals. Study results and limitations: A few donors had around 5.5% of their naive CD4 clonotypes in common.

It was CD45RO-negative cells, positively selected for CCR7, that made up naive CD8 cells, with terminally differentiated effector memory CD45RA+ cells excluded. The study drew all its donors from Caucasian adults living in Nashville, Tennessee. The CDR3 runs to 15 residues. V shed 3 bases and J 5 bases; nucleotides not matched to a gene: 8. CDR1 and CDR2 (germline): WNHNN, SYGVQD (reference sequence). Each PCR replicate from the sorted subsets contained about 200 ng DNA, which is about 31,000 T cell genomes. Generated by immunoSEQ multiplex PCR, the TCRdb table keeps only in-frame clones and is missing some. The table records just over 2,000,000 clones, less than 95% of them present only once. For this clone: Its target is not known.

The V gene is TRBV10-1, the J gene TRBJ1-1; TRBD1 matches at 8 bases. The specimen sequenced was naive CD8+ T cells sorted from blood. The source of this sequence is a man aged 18 to 30 in good health. The CDR3 here is CASSETGGLRTEAFF. The CDR3 DNA follows: TGCGCCAGCAGTGAAACAGGGGGATTGAGAACTGAAGCTTTCTTT.